The T cell receptor beta chain under discussion was sequenced for a study of shared clonotypes between healthy human individuals (dated by TCRdb to the early 2020s). A note on the overall study: The cohort included three men and a couple of women between 18 and 49 years of age. For each donor, CD4 naive and CD4 memory were each run on three plates, CD8 naive on two plates, and CD8 memory on one plate. Blood TCR repertoires of five healthy adults were deeply sequenced to estimate repertoire size and the extent of clonotype sharing between individuals. To increase sequencing depth and limit assay-specific biases, TCR repertoire library preparation and sequencing were carried out by different laboratories using diverse techniques. Per donor, leukapheresis produced somewhere between about 0.9 and 9.5 billion PBMCs. The research as a whole found: Naive subsets generally had larger estimated clonotype richness than memory subsets did. Pairwise subsampling led to the expectation that sequencing depth would affect the degree of clonotype sharing among donors. Only blood was sampled, and tissue TCR repertoires likely differ from those in blood. Because the study included a small number of donors, the genetic and exposure-history diversity represented was limited. Even with the large sequencing depth, rarefaction of the sorted-subset datasets indicated that sequencing was incomplete. Across four donors, 4.5% to 6.5% of naive CD4, approximately 4% of naive CD8, approximately 2.5% of memory CD4, and under 0.45% of memory CD8 clonotypes were shared. Compared with non-shared clonotypes, the clonotypes found in all four sorted-subset donors had higher generation probabilities.

The donors were healthy, HIV-negative adults with no recently reported acute infections or vaccinations. Only Caucasian adults living in Nashville, Tennessee, USA were represented among the donors. CD4+ T cells were enriched by magnetic negative selection, after which naive cells were positively selected on CD45RA and the negative fraction was taken as the memory subset. Blood was collected by leukapheresis, and PBMCs were isolated by Ficoll-Histopaque density gradient centrifugation and then cryopreserved in liquid nitrogen vapor phase. Analytical flow cytometry was used to check the purity and quantity of each magnetically sorted T cell population. Genomic DNA was isolated from every sorted fraction and measured by UV absorbance on a Nanodrop 2000c. Using the deep immunoSEQ assay, multiplex PCR amplified TCR CDR3 regions from genomic DNA. Genomic DNA extracted from each cell subset was distributed evenly over all wells of several immunoSEQ 96-well plates, and each plate served as one replicate. For sorted subsets, about 0.2 ug genomic DNA, equal to about 30,000 T cell genomes, was loaded into each replicate PCR. Purified libraries were quantified with a Qubit 3.0 fluorometer, sized on a Bioanalyzer 2100, and re-quantified with the KAPA Library Quantification kit. Each immunoSEQ 96-well plate was sequenced on its own single-read 150-cycle Illumina NextSeq 550 flow cell. Per the source publication's procedure: Because the immunoSEQ output held only junctional sequences and lacked quality scores, the filtering could not match the filtering applied to full-length reads. Sequences were annotated with PyIR, a Python wrapper for IgBLAST v1.9, using IMGT germline references to assign V/J genes and CDR3. Reads with weak V/J assignments (E-value above 1e-6), missing CDR3, stop codons, out-of-frame junctions, or ambiguous translated residues were removed. V3J clonotypes were defined as sequences sharing an identical inferred V gene, J gene, and CDR3 amino acid sequence. Percentage overlap between repertoires was computed as shared unique clonotypes divided by the size of the smaller repertoire. RTK rarefaction, the Chao1 estimator, and Recon v2.1 estimates of unobserved clonotypes were used to assess repertoire richness. OLGA was used to compute generation probabilities for all TCRbeta clonotypes that the gDNA method yielded from four donors. Here the immuneACCESS table is served through TCRdb, limited to in-frame sequences with V and J called. Missing clones are a known gap in these copies; in checked studies unresolved V genes cover under half, and the rest lacks a known reason. From that table come the V and J calls and clone size; the DNA was used to work out D and trimming. The table for this sample lists 2,500,000 or so clones; around 94% of them were counted only once. Roughly 0.15% of the sample is in the top ten clones.

Only one count was recorded for this clone. Its antigen remains unidentified. Per-base qualities were not stored, and no clone one base away is much larger. Spanning cysteine to phenylalanine, the CDR3 consists of 17 amino acids. Kept here is only the CDR3 DNA, which spans 51 bases and is read in frame from base 1. Taken from the germline V gene (reference sequence), the CDR1 and CDR2 loops are LNHDA and SQIVND. The V and J ends are trimmed by 1 base and 4 bases, leaving 17 bases between them. The specimen sequenced was naive CD4+ T cells sorted from blood. This specimen's cell subset or site label, per the study, means: CD45RA+ positively selected. This chain joins TRBV19 to TRBJ1-3; TRBD1 could be the D gene, as 5 bases match. This TCR derives from a man between 18 and 29 years old in good health. The CDR3 protein: CASSIGSRGTAGNTIYF. The bases read TGTGCCAGTAGTATAGGCTCTCGAGGGACGGCGGGAAACACCATATATTTT.